The clone carrying this T cell receptor (beta chain) is labeled as medium-sized (0.01 to 0.1%). Its target is not known. This entry is derived from a study of liver allograft versus peripheral blood T cells. Study at large: Liver transplant recipients had T cell receptor repertoires compared between transplanted liver and peripheral blood. Study-wide results and caveats: Peripheral blood reportedly held T cell receptor repertoires that differed from those inside liver allografts.

TCRdb reprocessed the reads via MiXCR and lists one record per CDR3 protein. The sample lists some 9,000 distinct CDR3 sequences, over 20% occurring once. The CDR3 is 14 residues long. Germline V lookup: CDR1 KGHSH, CDR2 LQKENI. J was trimmed by 6 bases and V by 3 bases; bases with no gene match: 8. V and J are TRBV18 and TRBJ2-7, with TRBD1 identical over 7 bases. The TCR originated in a human patient who had a liver transplant. The graft donor may have given rise to some T cells. The CDR3 protein is CASSPGQPPGEQYF. The CDR3 DNA sequence: TGTGCCAGCTCACCGGGACAGCCCCCTGGCGAGCAGTACTTC.